Below are 25 T cell receptor beta chains sequenced from a single sample in a study of blood T cell repertoires in COVID-19. Sequenced by immunoSEQ multiplex PCR; TCRdb stores in-frame clones only, minus some. This table has 220,000 or so clones, approximately 78% appearing once. The specimen was peripheral blood. All receptors derive from a woman of 80 years or more with COVID-19, enrolled during active disease.

The gene calls are TRBV28 and TRBJ1-2, with 7 bases fitting TRBD1. The V and J ends lost 8 bases and 5 bases, in that order; junction bases with no gene match: 11. The CDR3 is made up of 14 amino acids. Looked up from germline, CDR1 is MDHEN and CDR2 is SYDVKM. CDR3 sequence: CASLQTGPIYGYTF. As DNA, the CDR3 is TGTGCCAGCCTTCAGACAGGGCCGATTTATGGCTACACCTTC.

The chain is built from TRBV2 and TRBJ1-6; 9 bases match TRBD1. CDR3 length equals 13 residues. Germline V gene lookup returns CDR1 SNHLY and CDR2 FYNNEI. V shed 7 bases, J shed 8 bases, and the junction held 3 bases outside the gene matches. The CDR3 region has the DNA TGTGCCAGCACTAGGACAGGGGATTCACCCCTCCACTTT. It is translated as CASTRTGDSPLHF.

The chain combines TRBV5-1 with TRBJ1-2, with 7 bases identical to TRBD1. Germline CDR1 and CDR2: SGHRS and YFSETQ. J was trimmed by 6 bases and V by 6 bases; bases with no gene match: 11. The CDR3 extends over 14 amino acids. In DNA form, the CDR3 reads TGCGCCAGCAACCGAGGTACAGGGGTCGATGGCTACACCTTC. It encodes CASNRGTGVDGYTF.

Ten or more counts support this clone. This chain joins TRBV19 and TRBJ2-7, with 8 positions matching TRBD1. Germline values: CDR1 LNHDA, CDR2 SQIVND (reference sequence). The CDR3 has 15 residues. Trimming at V came to 3 bases and at J to 2 bases, leaving 6 bases not matched to a gene. The CDR3 spells CASSIRDRRPYEQYF. CDR3 in DNA: TGTGCCAGTAGTATTAGGGACAGGAGGCCCTACGAGCAGTACTTC. Using reference TRBV19 and TRBJ2-7 for the parts outside the CDR3, the full variable domain is DGGITQSPKYLFRKEGQNVTLSCEQNLNHDAMYWYRQDPGQGLRLIYYSQIVNDFQKGDIAEGYSVSREKKESFPLTVTSAQKNPTAFYLCASSIRDRRPYEQYFGPGTRLTVT.

In its sample, this clone was seen a few times. The V and J genes are TRBV4-3 and TRBJ2-7; a possible D gene is TRBD2 (5 bases). V lost 1 base to trimming and J lost 7 bases, with 11 bases between them. The germline gives CDR1 LGHNA, CDR2 YSLEER. This CDR3 is built from 13 residues. The CDR3 sequence is CASSQASTGEQYF. CDR3 sequence (DNA): TGCGCCAGCAGCCAAGCCAGCACGGGAGAGCAGTACTTC.

The genes are TRBV5-1 and TRBJ2-5, with TRBD2 matching 7 bases. J was trimmed by 4 bases and V by 4 bases; bases with no gene match: 10. CDR1 SGHRS and CDR2 YFSETQ come from the germline V gene. CDR3 length: 15 amino acids. CDR3 sequence: CASSPLLATGETQYF. The DNA of the CDR3 is TGCGCCAGCAGCCCCTTACTAGCGACGGGAGAGACCCAGTACTTC.

The chain joins TRBV7-2 to TRBJ1-2; D unresolved. There are 14 residues in the CDR3. V gave up 5 bases and J gave up 4 bases, with 14 bases separating them. Germline-derived CDR1 and CDR2 are SGHTA and FQGNSA. Written as DNA, the CDR3 is TGTGCCAGCAGCGGTAGCGGCCGGCCCTATGGCTACACCTTC. Protein product: CASSGSGRPYGYTF.

The chain couples TRBV11-2 to TRBJ2-6, with 8 bases that match TRBD2. Trimming at V came to 5 bases and at J to 3 bases, leaving 15 bases not matched to a gene. This CDR3 spans 19 amino acids. Germline values: CDR1 SGHAT, CDR2 FQNNGV. The CDR3 reads CASSRTHRGGGIGANVLTF. In nucleotides, the CDR3 is TGTGCCAGCAGCCGTACCCATCGGGGGGGCGGGATTGGGGCCAACGTCCTGACTTTC.

This clone was found a few times. The gene calls are TRBV24-1 and TRBJ2-1, with D perhaps TRBD2 (6 bases). Germline loops: CDR1 KGHDR, CDR2 SFDVKD. The CDR3 covers 15 residues. The germline V and J ends were trimmed by 7 bases and 9 bases, with 21 bases remaining between them. CDR3: CATRGSSRGAGEQFF. CDR3 in DNA: TGTGCCACCAGGGGAAGTAGTAGGGGAGCGGGTGAGCAGTTCTTC.

The CDR3 region has the DNA TGTGCCAGCAGTCCAGATAGCAATCAGCCCCAGCATTTT. Amino acids: CASSPDSNQPQHF. V and J are TRBV27 and TRBJ1-5; D not resolved. Trimming left V 5 bases short and J 0 bases short, with 5 bases between. Germline loops: CDR1 MNHEY, CDR2 SMNVEV (reference sequence). The CDR3 has 13 residues.

This clone came up once. The V and J genes are TRBV5-8 and TRBJ1-5; 7 bases line up with TRBD1. Unmatched junction bases numbered 4, after V lost 1 base and J lost 3 bases. The CDR3 is 15 amino acids. CDR1 and CDR2 from the germline V gene are SGHTS and YDEGEE. The CDR3 spells CASSLRQGYNQPQHF. The CDR3 bases are TGTGCCAGCAGCTTGAGACAGGGATACAATCAGCCCCAGCATTTT.

The CDR3 coding sequence is TGCAGCGCGGCGAGGGATAATGTACAGCCCCAGCATTTT. Translated, it gives CSAARDNVQPQHF. This chain connects TRBV29-1 to TRBJ1-5; D unclear. The CDR3 loop spans 13 amino acids. Trimming removed 7 bases at V and 7 bases at J, with 17 bases between. Germline-derived CDR1 and CDR2 are SQVTM and ANQGSEA. Full variable domain (rest looked up from reference TRBV29-1 and TRBJ1-5): SAVISQKPSRDICQRGTSLTIQCQVDSQVTMMFWYRQQPGQSLTLIATANQGSEATYESGFVIDKFPISRPNLTFSTLTVSNMSPEDSSIYLCSAARDNVQPQHFGDGTRLSIL.

This clone showed up just once. The chain combines TRBV3-1 (or the pseudogene TRBV3-2) with TRBJ2-1, with D uncertain. CDR3 size: 14 residues. The V end lost 4 bases, the J end lost 7 bases, and 14 bases lay between the germline ends. Per the germline V gene, CDR1 is LGHDT and CDR2 is YNNKEL (reference sequence). In DNA form, the CDR3 reads TGTGCCAGCAGCCGTCGAGAGGCATTGAATGAGCAGTTCTTC. Amino acid sequence: CASSRREALNEQFF.

The V and J genes are TRBV12-3 or TRBV12-4 and TRBJ1-2, with 7 nucleotides matching TRBD1. This CDR3 contains 13 residues. After removal of 5 bases from V and 4 bases from J, the junction contained 4 bases not matched to a gene. Here the CDR3 reads CASSVGQAYGYTF. CDR3 coding DNA: TGTGCCAGCAGTGTAGGACAGGCCTATGGCTACACCTTC.

The genes are TRBV11-1 and TRBJ2-1; 10 nucleotides match TRBD2. Germline V gives CDR1 SGHAT, CDR2 FQDESV (reference sequence). The CDR3 sequence is 15 residues long. J was trimmed by 8 bases and V by 2 bases; bases with no gene match: 6. Here the CDR3 DNA reads TGTGCCAGCAGCTTAAGGGCTAGCGGGAGTGATGAGCAGTTCTTC. Its translation: CASSLRASGSDEQFF.

The J gene is TRBJ1-6, the V gene TRBV27; D possibly corresponds to TRBD1 (6 bases). The CDR3 contains 14 residues. Trimming took 5 bases from V and 10 from J, leaving 15 bases between them. CDR1 MNHEY and CDR2 SMNVEV come from the germline V gene (reference sequence). CDR3 bases: TGTGCCAGCAGTGTCGTCGCAGGGGACTCACCCCTCCACTTT. Amino acids: CASSVVAGDSPLHF.

The chain carries TRBV28 and TRBJ1-2; a possible D gene is TRBD1 (6 bases). The CDR3 totals 14 residues. Germline CDR1 is MDHEN and CDR2 is SYDVKM. Trimming pared 6 bases from V and 4 bases from J, leaving 15 bases between. The CDR3 region is CASSPGDTFYGYTF. For the CDR3, the DNA is TGTGCCAGCAGCCCCGGGGACACCTTCTATGGCTACACCTTC.

V usage is TRBV5-1 and J usage is TRBJ1-6; 11 nucleotides agree with TRBD1. CDR3 length: 15 amino acids. Germline assignment: CDR1 SGHRS and CDR2 YFSETQ. V gave up 0 bases and J gave up 9 bases; unmatched junction bases: 2. The CDR3 sequence: CASSLDGQGASPLHF. CDR3 in DNA: TGCGCCAGCAGCTTGGATGGACAGGGGGCTTCACCCCTCCACTTT.

CDR3 nucleotide sequence: TGTGCCAGCACTCCCCAGGAAAACACTGAAGCTTTCTTT. Its protein product is CASTPQENTEAFF. V gene TRBV3-1 (or the pseudogene TRBV3-2) combines with J gene TRBJ1-1, with D hard to call. The V gene lost 7 bases and the J gene lost 2 bases, with 11 bases spanning the gap. CDR1 LGHDT and CDR2 YNNKEL come from the germline V gene (reference sequence). This CDR3 has 13 amino acids.

This rearrangement joins TRBV6-2 or TRBV6-3 to TRBJ2-1; 13 nucleotides align to TRBD2. The CDR3 extends over 15 amino acids. Germline assignment: CDR1 MNHEY and CDR2 SVGEGT. The trim removed 6 bases at V and 10 bases at J, leaving 9 bases unmatched. The CDR3 coding sequence is TGTGCCAGCAGCCTTGGACTAGCGGGAGTAGGAGAGCAGTTCTTC. It codes for CASSLGLAGVGEQFF.

The chain carries TRBV3-1 (or the pseudogene TRBV3-2) and TRBJ2-1, with 9 bases lining up with TRBD2. The CDR3 runs to 15 residues. V lost 5 bases, J lost 1 base, and 3 bases stayed unmatched. Per germline, CDR1 LGHDT and CDR2 YNNKEL (reference sequence). The CDR3 region is CASSASGASYNEQFF. The CDR3 nucleotides are TGTGCCAGCAGCGCTAGCGGGGCTTCCTACAATGAGCAGTTCTTC.

The gene calls are TRBV6-2 or TRBV6-3 and TRBJ1-1; unclear D gene. CDR3 size: 15 residues. Germline loops: CDR1 MNHEY, CDR2 SVGEGT. With 0 bases removed from V and 4 bases from J, the gap between germline ends came to 12 bases. The CDR3 reads CASSYSSPSVTEAFF. The DNA of the CDR3 is TGTGCCAGCAGTTACTCGAGTCCGAGCGTCACTGAAGCTTTCTTT.

Note on this clone: The sample contains more than one DNA sequence encoding this CDR3. This sequence joins TRBV12-3 or TRBV12-4 and TRBJ1-2; D perhaps matches TRBD1 (6 bases). The length of the CDR3 is 13 residues. The V end lost 5 bases, the J end lost 8 bases, and 15 bases lay between the germline ends. The CDR3 protein is CASSPQGARGYTF. The CDR3 coding sequence is TGTGCCAGCAGTCCACAGGGTGCGAGGGGCTACACCTTC.

The chain carries TRBV18 and TRBJ2-2; D ambiguous. The V gene lost 3 bases and the J gene lost 1 base, with 15 bases spanning the gap. The CDR3 loop spans 17 amino acids. The germline V gene encodes CDR1 KGHSH and CDR2 LQKENI. In DNA form, the CDR3 reads TGTGCCAGCTCACCTCGCGTACTGGCAGGGAACACCGGGGAGCTGTTTTTT. Translated, it gives CASSPRVLAGNTGELFF.

The J gene is TRBJ1-4, the V gene TRBV30; weak D call: TRBD1 (5 bases). CDR1 GTSNPN and CDR2 SVGIG come from the germline V gene (reference sequence). The V end lost 0 bases, the J end lost 10 bases, and 21 bases lay between the germline ends. The CDR3 consists of 16 residues. The chain's CDR3 is CAWSVGGTVGEGKLFF. The CDR3 coding sequence is TGTGCCTGGAGTGTTGGAGGGACTGTCGGCGAGGGAAAACTGTTTTTT.